The 17 T cell receptor beta chains below were found in one sample sequenced in a study of T-cell reconstitution after alpha-beta-depleted transplantation in children. For TCRbeta, the library was prepared with unique molecular identifiers. MiXCR was run by TCRdb on the PCR reads, yielding one entry per CDR3 protein. The data contain about 200,000 distinct CDR3 sequences, roughly 15% of them singletons. The source material was PBMCs from the stem cell graft donor, sampled from the stem cell graft. These receptors came from a human donor who donated a stem cell graft to a child with acute lymphoblastic leukemia.

This clonotype was seen more than once but under ten times. This chain uses TRBV3-1 with TRBJ1-2; D not certain. Trimming took off 2 bases at V and 2 bases at J, with 6 bases between the two ends. This CDR3 is 13 amino acids long. CDR1 and CDR2 (germline): LGHDT, YNNKEL (reference sequence). The CDR3 loop reads CASSQWENYGYTF. The CDR3, as DNA: TGTGCCAGCAGCCAATGGGAAAACTATGGCTACACCTTC.

In its sample, this clonotype was seen many times. The genes are TRBV12-3 or TRBV12-4 and TRBJ2-5; TRBD2 is a possible D gene (6 bases). V was shortened by 7 bases and J by 4 bases, with 19 bases between the two germline ends. This CDR3 has 15 residues. CDR3 bases: TGTGCCAGCACCTACGACTCCGCCGGGGGAGAGACCCAGTACTTC. Translated: CASTYDSAGGETQYF.

This clonotype was observed a few times. V usage is TRBV7-6 and J usage is TRBJ2-5, with D possibly being TRBD1 (7 bases). The CDR3 is made up of 16 amino acids. From germline, CDR1 is SGHVS and CDR2 FNYEAQ. Trimming stripped 2 bases from V and 5 bases from J, with 18 bases between. CDR3 sequence reads: CASSLMVEGAGETQYF. In DNA, the CDR3 is TGTGCCAGCAGCTTAATGGTGGAGGGGGCTGGGGAGACCCAGTACTTC.

This clonotype was counted a few times. The V call is TRBV29-1, the J call TRBJ2-1; D unclear. V was clipped by 4 bases and J by 4 bases, with 8 bases between them. Germline V lookup: CDR1 SQVTM, CDR2 ANQGSEA. There are 12 residues in the CDR3. CDR3 in amino acids: CSVGGFYNEQFF. CDR3 in DNA: TGCAGCGTTGGTGGGTTTTACAATGAGCAGTTCTTC.

The table lists this clonotype with a count of one. A clone one base away is much larger, so this may be a read error. The chain combines TRBV4-1 with TRBJ2-3; maybe TRBD1 (6 bases). Trimming took off 2 bases at V and 0 bases at J, with 15 bases between the two ends. Looked up from germline, CDR1 is MGHRA and CDR2 is YSYEKL. The CDR3 consists of 17 residues. In DNA form, the CDR3 reads TGCGCCAGCAGCCAACTCACAGGGTGTGCTAGCACAGATACGCAGTATTTT. Translated, it gives CASSQLTGCASTDTQYF.

The sample holds many counts of this clonotype. The chain links TRBV20-1 to TRBJ2-7; D is possibly TRBD1 (6 bases). The germline CDR1 and CDR2 sequences are DFQATT and SNEGSKA (reference sequence). CDR3 size: 13 residues. The V end lost 5 bases, the J end lost 0 bases, and 11 bases lay between the germline ends. CDR3 DNA sequence: TGCAGTGCTTCCGGGACAAACTCCTACGAGCAGTACTTC. Translation: CSASGTNSYEQYF.

Only one count was recorded for this clonotype. The rearrangement joins TRBV18 to TRBJ1-1; D is ambiguous. Germline V gives CDR1 KGHSH, CDR2 LQKENI. The CDR3 has 14 amino acids. The V and J ends lost 3 bases and 1 base respectively, with 9 bases between them. CDR3 nucleotide sequence: TGTGCCAGCTCACCGGCCACCACGAACACTGAAGCTTTCTTT. Translation: CASSPATTNTEAFF.

This clonotype has more than one count but fewer than ten. The CDR3 spells CASNPREVGTGELFF. Written as DNA, the CDR3 is TGCGCCAGCAACCCGAGGGAGGTCGGCACCGGGGAGCTGTTTTTT. This chain connects TRBV5-1 to TRBJ2-2, with D possibly TRBD2 on 6 matching bases. The CDR3 runs to 15 residues. V gave up 6 bases and J gave up 4 bases, with 16 bases separating them. Germline-derived CDR1 and CDR2 are SGHRS and YFSETQ.

This clonotype was counted many times. This chain joins TRBV15 and TRBJ2-5, with TRBD2 as a possible D gene (6 bases). The CDR3 totals 16 residues. The germline V gene encodes CDR1 LNHNV and CDR2 YYDKDF (reference sequence). Trimming removed 2 bases from V and 5 bases from J, with 18 bases in between. CDR3 coding DNA: TGTGCCACCAGCAGACGGGGGACGGGGGTGTGGGAGACCCAGTACTTC. This translates into CATSRRGTGVWETQYF.

The table lists this clonotype with many counts. The chain links TRBV20-1 to TRBJ2-4; the D gene is possibly TRBD1 (5 bases). Germline CDR1 is DFQATT and CDR2 is SNEGSKA (reference sequence). Trimming pared 0 bases from V and 7 bases from J, leaving 16 bases between. This CDR3 is built from 15 residues. This chain's CDR3 is CSARDQWGLGNIQYF. The CDR3 DNA follows: TGCAGTGCTAGAGATCAATGGGGCTTAGGGAACATTCAGTACTTC.

This clonotype was observed many times. The chain employs TRBV5-1 and TRBJ2-1, with D maybe TRBD2 (6 bases). V lost 3 bases and J lost 7, with 14 bases in between. The CDR3 consists of 14 residues. Germline CDR1 reads SGHRS; CDR2 reads YFSETQ. CDR3 nucleotide sequence: TGCGCCAGCAGCTCGGGTGCGGGAAGGAATGAGCAGTTCTTC. This encodes CASSSGAGRNEQFF.

This clonotype was found many times. The gene calls are TRBV29-1 and TRBJ1-4; possible D gene TRBD1, 5 bases. This CDR3 comprises 14 residues. V lost 4 bases and J lost 0, with 9 bases in between. The germline V gene encodes CDR1 SQVTM and CDR2 ANQGSEA. The CDR3 here is CSVGGAATNEKLFF. As DNA, the CDR3 is TGCAGCGTTGGGGGCGCGGCAACTAATGAAAAACTGTTTTTT.

For this clonotype: With a much larger clone just one base away, this may be a read error. J is TRBJ2-3 and V is TRBV5-1; D is unresolved. The CDR3 sequence is 15 residues long. V was trimmed by 0 bases and J by 6 bases, leaving 14 bases between them. Germline CDR1 is SGHRS and CDR2 is YFSETQ. The CDR3 is CASSLALTLGDTQYF. The CDR3 coding sequence is TGCGCCAGCAGCTTGGCCCTCACTCTAGGGGATACGCAGTATTTT.

Of note for this clonotype: This clone may be a read error of a much larger clone one base away. CDR3 sequence reads: CASSPTVTGAVEQYF. The CDR3 nucleotides are TGCGCCAGCAGCCCGACCGTGACAGGGGCCGTCGAGCAGTACTTC. J is TRBJ2-7 and V is TRBV5-1, with 8 bases matching TRBD1. J lost 6 bases, V lost 4 bases, and 12 bases had no gene match. CDR1 and CDR2 from the germline V gene are SGHRS and YFSETQ. This CDR3 spans 15 amino acids.

The CDR3 region is CSAPPILTGIRTGELFF. In DNA form, the CDR3 reads TGCAGTGCTCCGCCCATTTTAACAGGGATCAGGACCGGGGAGCTGTTTTTT. V and J are TRBV20-1 and TRBJ2-2, with a possible D match to TRBD1 (6 bases). CDR1 and CDR2 (germline): DFQATT, SNEGSKA (reference sequence). V was trimmed by 5 bases and J by 5 bases, leaving 24 bases between them. This CDR3 has 17 amino acids.

This clonotype was counted many times. J is TRBJ2-4 and V is TRBV7-8; the D is unclear. The CDR3 has 14 residues. V lost 4 bases and J 5 bases, leaving 12 bases between the germline ends. CDR1 is SGHVS, CDR2 FQNEAQ, per germline. The CDR3 DNA is TGTGCCAGCAGCTCCCTTCCCCGGGAAAACATTCAGTACTTC. This translates into CASSSLPRENIQYF.

This clonotype was picked up many times. This chain joins TRBV7-8 and TRBJ2-7; D unclear. Between the trimmed V and J ends, which lost 5 bases and 3 bases, there was a span of 11 bases. This CDR3 is 13 amino acids long. Per the germline V gene, CDR1 is SGHVS and CDR2 is FQNEAQ. For the CDR3, the DNA is TGTGCCAGCAGCCCGCCGGAAGTCTACGAGCAGTACTTC. The encoded protein is CASSPPEVYEQYF.